One sample yielded the 26 T cell receptor beta chains listed below, sequenced in a study of T cells in Graves' hyperthyroidism and ophthalmopathy. The source material, RNA transcripts, was used to amplify TCR beta CDR3 regions. An initial round of RT-PCR targeting the TCR CDR3 relied on the HTBI primer set. TCRdb re-called the multiplex PCR reads with MiXCR, one entry per CDR3 protein. Of about 520,000 distinct CDR3 sequences in the sample, under 25% were seen once. The sample was blood. These receptors were collected from a man aged 18 to 30 with Graves' hyperthyroidism.

In this sample, this clonotype turned up a few times. The chain combines TRBV4-1 with TRBJ1-5; 12 bases fit TRBD1. The germline V gene encodes CDR1 MGHRA and CDR2 YSYEKL. V was clipped by 0 bases and J by 7 bases; unmatched bases: 4. This CDR3 is built from 16 residues. DNA of the CDR3: TGCGCCAGCAGCCAAGATGGGACAGGGGGCAGACAGCCCCAGCATTTT. Amino acid sequence: CASSQDGTGGRQPQHF.

This clonotype was observed many times. This rearrangement joins TRBV19 to TRBJ2-5; unclear D gene. V lost 2 bases and J 5 bases, leaving 12 bases between the germline ends. Germline CDR1 and CDR2: LNHDA and SQIVND (reference sequence). The CDR3 loop spans 14 amino acids. DNA of the CDR3: TGTGCCAGTAGTATACAACGCCTACGCGAGACCCAGTACTTC. Its translation: CASSIQRLRETQYF. The entire variable domain, with the rest obtained from reference TRBV19 and TRBJ2-5, is as follows: DGGITQSPKYLFRKEGQNVTLSCEQNLNHDAMYWYRQDPGQGLRLIYYSQIVNDFQKGDIAEGYSVSREKKESFPLTVTSAQKNPTAFYLCASSIQRLRETQYFGPGTRLLVL.

There are a few counts of this clonotype. The V and J genes are TRBV5-6 and TRBJ1-5, with 9 bases aligning to TRBD1. The CDR3 has 16 residues. J lost 3 bases, V lost 4 bases, and 8 bases had no gene match. The germline CDR1 and CDR2 sequences are SGHDT and YYEEEE. CDR3 sequence reads: CASSAMTGGINQPQHF. The CDR3 coding sequence is TGTGCCAGCAGCGCCATGACAGGGGGGATCAATCAGCCCCAGCATTTT.

In this sample, this clonotype turned up many times. V usage is TRBV19 and J usage is TRBJ1-1; D unresolved. This CDR3 has 13 residues. Germline values: CDR1 LNHDA, CDR2 SQIVND (reference sequence). Deletions cut 8 bases from V and 1 base from J, with 11 bases between. In nucleotides, the CDR3 is TGTGCCAGTCTTCGGAGTGCGAACACTGAAGCTTTCTTT. This codes for CASLRSANTEAFF.

This clonotype has a count of ten or more. The J gene is TRBJ1-1, the V gene TRBV6-5; 7 nucleotides line up with TRBD1. Germline CDR1 and CDR2: MNHEY and SVGAGI. The CDR3 has 16 residues. V lost 4 bases and J lost 7; bases outside the gene matches: 15. The DNA for the CDR3 is TGTGCCAGCAGTTTCACAGGGGTCGGAGACGCGGGTGAAGCTTTCTTT. It is translated as CASSFTGVGDAGEAFF.

This clonotype was picked up many times. V usage is TRBV7-9 and J usage is TRBJ1-2; D may be TRBD1 (6 bases). CDR1 and CDR2 from the germline V gene are SEHNR and FQNEAQ (reference sequence). Trimming cost V 5 bases and J 4 bases, with 11 bases left between them. The CDR3 is made up of 13 amino acids. The CDR3 sequence is CASSPGHTYGYTF. CDR3 bases: TGTGCCAGCAGCCCGGGACACACCTATGGCTACACCTTC.

This clonotype was detected ten times or more. The gene calls are TRBV12-3 or TRBV12-4 and TRBJ1-1, with TRBD1 matching over 7 bases. V shed 6 bases, J shed 2 bases, and the junction held 9 bases outside the gene matches. This CDR3 is 15 amino acids long. The CDR3 nucleotides are TGTGCCAGCAGGACAGGGAATAGCTTAAACACTGAAGCTTTCTTT. The encoded protein is CASRTGNSLNTEAFF.

On this clonotype itself: Sequence at one end of the junction differs from germline and may be a read error. V usage is TRBV2 and J usage is TRBJ1-1, with no clear D. CDR3 length: 12 residues. The V gene's germline CDR1 is SNHLY and CDR2 FYNNEI. The CDR3 nucleotides read TGTGCCGGCAGTGTTATGAACACTGAAGCTTTCTTT. Translation gives CAGSVMNTEAFF.

At least ten counts were recorded for this clonotype. This chain uses TRBV6-1 with TRBJ1-1, with TRBD1 matching 8 bases. Trimming at V came to 0 bases and at J to 11 bases, leaving 11 bases not matched to a gene. Germline V lookup: CDR1 MNHNS, CDR2 SASEGT. The CDR3 is 15 amino acids. CDR3 region: CASSEARVSGGIAFF. The CDR3 bases are TGTGCCAGCAGTGAAGCGCGGGTTTCAGGGGGCATCGCTTTCTTT.

This clonotype was recorded many times. This chain uses TRBV5-1 with TRBJ2-5; 7 bases fit TRBD2. Germline CDR1 reads SGHRS; CDR2 reads YFSETQ. The CDR3 spans 16 residues. After removal of 4 bases from V and 3 bases from J, the junction contained 12 bases not matched to a gene. The CDR3 protein is CASSAPMAAGEETQYF. Here the CDR3 DNA reads TGCGCCAGCAGCGCCCCCATGGCGGCGGGGGAAGAGACCCAGTACTTC.

This sequence joins TRBV11-2 and TRBJ2-5; 16 nucleotides line up with TRBD2. Germline-derived CDR1 and CDR2 are SGHAT and FQNNGV. Trimming removed 5 bases from V and 2 bases from J; junction bases left unmatched: 5. The CDR3 extends over 17 amino acids. CDR3: CASSRGLAGGTQETQYF. CDR3 coding DNA: TGTGCCAGCAGCAGGGGACTAGCGGGGGGGACGCAAGAGACCCAGTACTTC.

This clonotype appeared many times. The chain joins TRBV10-3 to TRBJ1-1; 12 bases map to TRBD1. CDR1 and CDR2 from the germline V gene are ENHRY and SYGVKD. The CDR3 extends over 15 amino acids. The V segment lost 6 bases and the J segment 4 bases; nucleotides outside the gene matches: 6. The CDR3 coding sequence is TGTGCCATCAGCCCCCAGGGACAGGGGGCCACTGAAGCTTTCTTT. Amino acid sequence: CAISPQGQGATEAFF.

This clonotype was recorded at least ten times. The V and J genes are TRBV19 and TRBJ2-2; 9 positions match TRBD2. The V segment lost 4 bases and the J segment 7 bases; nucleotides outside the gene matches: 10. Germline CDR1 is LNHDA and CDR2 is SQIVND (reference sequence). The CDR3 runs to 16 residues. The CDR3 sequence is CASSTGRTSVGGELFF. The CDR3 nucleotides read TGTGCCAGTAGTACGGGGCGGACTAGCGTGGGCGGGGAGCTGTTTTTT.

As regards this clonotype: One base away lies a much larger clone, so this may be a sequencing read error. The chain couples TRBV12-3 or TRBV12-4 to TRBJ1-1; 7 nucleotides match TRBD1. The CDR3 is made up of 13 amino acids. V was clipped by 11 bases and J by 4 bases; unmatched bases: 10. The CDR3 DNA sequence: TGTGCCTGCACTCCCCAGGGGGGCACTGAAGCTTTCTTT. This sequence encodes CACTPQGGTEAFF.

This clonotype was picked up many times. The chain combines TRBV12-3 or TRBV12-4 with TRBJ1-3; D is unresolved. Deletions cut 2 bases from V and 7 bases from J, with 30 bases between. This CDR3 contains 20 residues. The CDR3 here is CASSLNEQFKRIDARNTIYF. The CDR3, as DNA: TGTGCCAGCAGTTTAAACGAGCAGTTTAAAAGAATAGACGCCCGGAACACCATATATTTT.

The chain combines TRBV20-1 with TRBJ1-5; D is perhaps TRBD1 (6 bases). CDR1 and CDR2 from the germline V gene are DFQATT and SNEGSKA (reference sequence). V lost 6 bases and J 3 bases, leaving 18 bases between the germline ends. CDR3 length: 15 amino acids. The CDR3 sequence: CSASTSRGANQPQHF. In nucleotides, the CDR3 is TGCAGTGCGTCGACTTCAAGGGGGGCCAATCAGCCCCAGCATTTT.

This clonotype showed up many times. This chain joins TRBV15 and TRBJ2-5; D assignment may be TRBD1 or TRBD2 (5 bases each). In germline, CDR1 is LNHNV, CDR2 YYDKDF (reference sequence). The CDR3 covers 13 residues. V was clipped by 5 bases and J by 2 bases, with 9 bases between them. The CDR3 is CATSQGPQETQYF. For the CDR3, the DNA is TGTGCCACCAGCCAGGGACCTCAAGAGACCCAGTACTTC.

On this clonotype itself: Mismatch with germline at one junction end may stem from a read error. The V gene is TRBV12-3 or TRBV12-4, the J gene TRBJ2-4, with 8 bases lining up with TRBD1. This CDR3 has 17 amino acids. The CDR3 reads CASSRLELQGGKNIKYF. As DNA, the CDR3 is TGTGCCAGCAGCCGTCTCGAGTTACAGGGGGGCAAAAACATTAAGTACTTC.

The chain couples TRBV18 to TRBJ2-7; TRBD1 might be the D (6 bases). This CDR3 has 15 amino acids. Trimming cost V 3 bases and J 2 bases, with 14 bases left between them. CDR1 is KGHSH and CDR2 is LQKENI in the germline V gene. CDR3 protein: CASSPSDWGPYEQYF. DNA for the CDR3: TGTGCCAGCTCACCCTCCGACTGGGGGCCCTACGAGCAGTACTTC.

This clonotype was found a few times. The rearrangement joins TRBV30 to TRBJ2-5; D uncertain. CDR1 GTSNPN and CDR2 SVGIG come from the germline V gene (reference sequence). V lost 5 bases, J lost 7 bases, and 14 bases lay in between. This CDR3 contains 12 residues. The CDR3 reads CAWQAAPGTQYF. DNA of the CDR3: TGTGCCTGGCAAGCAGCCCCGGGGACCCAGTACTTC. Variable domain in full (rest from reference TRBV30 and TRBJ2-5): SQTIHQWPATLVQPVGSPLSLECTVEGTSNPNLYWYRQAAGRGLQLLFYSVGIGQISSEVPQNLSASRPQDRQFILSSKKLLLSDSGFYLCAWQAAPGTQYFGPGTRLLVL.

The chain employs TRBV5-1 and TRBJ1-2; D unresolved. The CDR3 contains 16 residues. CDR1 is SGHRS, CDR2 YFSETQ, per germline. The V and J ends lost 0 bases and 0 bases respectively, with 12 bases between them. The CDR3 protein is CASSLEGDKTNYGYTF. The CDR3 nucleotides are TGCGCCAGCAGCTTGGAGGGTGACAAAACTAACTATGGCTACACCTTC.

This clonotype has at least ten counts. V gene TRBV7-2 combines with J gene TRBJ2-7; 8 bases map to TRBD1. The CDR3 length is 13 residues. V shed 5 bases and J 3 bases; nucleotides not matched to a gene: 3. Germline V gene data show CDR1 as SGHTA and CDR2 as FQGNSA. The CDR3 reads CASSRTGHYEQYF. The CDR3 bases are TGTGCCAGCAGCAGGACAGGGCACTACGAGCAGTACTTC.

This clonotype was picked up many times. The rearrangement uses TRBV2 and TRBJ1-1; TRBD1 might be the D (6 bases). The ends were cut back, 2 bases at V and 10 bases at J, with 11 bases in the middle. CDR1 SNHLY and CDR2 FYNNEI come from the germline V gene. The CDR3 consists of 12 residues. CDR3 sequence reads: CASSERDNGAFF. The CDR3 DNA follows: TGTGCCAGCAGTGAAAGGGACAACGGAGCTTTCTTT.

This clonotype turned up a few times. CDR3 bases: TGTGCCAGCAGTTATACAGGGAGCCAAGAGACCCAGTACTTC. Its protein is CASSYTGSQETQYF. The chain carries TRBV12-3 or TRBV12-4 and TRBJ2-5; TRBD1 might be the D (6 bases). The CDR3 consists of 14 residues. The ends were cut back, 4 bases at V and 1 base at J, with 10 bases in the middle.

The table lists this clonotype with many counts. The rearrangement links TRBV5-1 to TRBJ1-1; D unresolved. V lost 1 base and J lost 0, with 13 bases in between. This CDR3 has 16 residues. Germline V gives CDR1 SGHRS, CDR2 YFSETQ. CDR3 protein: CASSLKGLKMNTEAFF. In DNA, the CDR3 is TGCGCCAGCAGCTTGAAGGGTTTGAAGATGAACACTGAAGCTTTCTTT.

This clonotype was counted many times. The V call is TRBV6-2 or TRBV6-3, the J call TRBJ1-1, with D possibly TRBD1 on 6 matching bases. The CDR3 runs to 14 residues. Germline assignment: CDR1 MNHEY and CDR2 SVGEGT. The V and J ends lost 3 bases and 4 bases respectively, with 12 bases between them. Written as DNA, the CDR3 is TGTGCCAGCAGTTATCACAGGGAGATCACTGAAGCTTTCTTT. This sequence encodes CASSYHREITEAFF.